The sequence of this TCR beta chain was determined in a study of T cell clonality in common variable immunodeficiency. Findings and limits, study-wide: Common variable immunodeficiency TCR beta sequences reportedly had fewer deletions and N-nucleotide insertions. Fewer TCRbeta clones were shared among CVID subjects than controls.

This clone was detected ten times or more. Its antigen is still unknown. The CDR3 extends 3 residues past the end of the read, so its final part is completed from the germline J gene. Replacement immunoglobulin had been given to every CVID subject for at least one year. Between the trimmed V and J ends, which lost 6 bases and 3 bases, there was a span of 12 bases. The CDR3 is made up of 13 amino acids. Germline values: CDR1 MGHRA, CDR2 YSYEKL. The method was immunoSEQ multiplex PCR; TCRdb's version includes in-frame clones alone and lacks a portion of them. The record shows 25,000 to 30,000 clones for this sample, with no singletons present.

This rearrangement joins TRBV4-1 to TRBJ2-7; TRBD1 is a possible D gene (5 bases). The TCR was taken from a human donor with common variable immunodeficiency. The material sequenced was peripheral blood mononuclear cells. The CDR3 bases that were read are TGCGCCAGCAGACCCAGGGATGGCTACGAG. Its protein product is CASRPRDGYE. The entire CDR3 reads CASRPRDGYEQYF.